Each of the 20 T cell receptor beta chains below was sequenced from the same sample in a study of shared clonotypes between healthy human individuals (dated by TCRdb to about 2020). Libraries were prepared through the immunoSEQ multiplex PCR assay. TCRdb carries this immuneACCESS record with in-frame sequences only. Its versions omit some clonotypes, under half of them owing to an unresolved V gene in the studies checked, with the rest unexplained. The sample table holds around 2.1 million clones, of which approximately 94% were seen once. The ten biggest clones cover 1.7% of the sample. CD8 naive samples were obtained by positive selection for CCR7 among CD45RO-negative cells, yielding a CD45RA+CCR7+ population from which TemRA cells were excluded. The sample comprised naive CD8+ T cells from PBMCs. What this sample's cell subset or site label stands for: CD45RA+CCR7+. These receptors were taken from a man aged 18 to 30 in good health. Some clones in this sample may be carry-over from other donors' samples.

This clone appeared a single time. The chain employs TRBV5-1 and TRBJ2-7; 7 bases match TRBD1. This CDR3 is built from 17 residues. Trimming cost V 4 bases and J 0 bases; bases outside gene matches: 13. CDR1 and CDR2 from the germline V gene are SGHRS and YFSETQ. In DNA form, the CDR3 reads TGCGCCAGCAGCCCAGACAGGGTAGCCCTCATCTCCTACGAGCAGTACTTC. As protein: CASSPDRVALISYEQYF.

The chain uses TRBV28 and TRBJ2-7; TRBD2 might be the D (6 bases). Trimming pared 5 bases from V and 0 bases from J, leaving 14 bases between. Germline CDR1 is MDHEN and CDR2 is SYDVKM. The CDR3 sequence is 15 residues long. CDR3 DNA: TGTGCCAGCAGTAACACCCCCGGGGGCTCCTACGAGCAGTACTTC. Translation gives CASSNTPGGSYEQYF.

The rearrangement uses TRBV4-3 and TRBJ2-7; 9 nucleotides match TRBD1. Per the germline V gene, CDR1 is LGHNA and CDR2 is YSLEER. With 0 bases clipped from V and 4 bases from J, the junction kept 7 bases outside the gene matches. The CDR3 covers 16 residues. CDR3: CASSQEGDRVGYEQYF. The CDR3 bases are TGCGCCAGCAGCCAAGAGGGGGACAGGGTGGGATACGAGCAGTACTTC.

The V gene is TRBV4-1, the J gene TRBJ2-1, with D perhaps being TRBD1 or TRBD2 (5 bases each). V was pared by 5 bases and J by 8 bases, with 16 bases between. The CDR3 loop spans 14 amino acids. CDR1 is MGHRA and CDR2 is YSYEKL in the germline V gene. This CDR3 is CASSSRQGTHEQFF. CDR3 coding DNA: TGCGCCAGCAGCTCGAGACAAGGGACGCATGAGCAGTTCTTC.

The chain links TRBV10-1 to TRBJ2-5, with TRBD1 as a possible D gene (5 bases). The V end was cut by 4 bases, the J end by 5 bases, with 11 bases between. The germline gives CDR1 WNHNN, CDR2 SYGVQD (reference sequence). This CDR3 has 13 amino acids. The CDR3 reads CASSGGRWETQYF. CDR3 coding DNA: TGCGCCAGCAGTGGGGGCAGGTGGGAGACCCAGTACTTC.

CDR3 coding DNA: TGTGCCAGCAGTTTATTGGGGGGACTCCCCTACAATGAGCAGTTCTTC. The encoded protein is CASSLLGGLPYNEQFF. The chain is built from TRBV27 and TRBJ2-1, with D possibly matching TRBD2 (6 bases). The CDR3 covers 16 residues. V lost 1 base to trimming and J lost 2 bases, with 12 bases between them. Germline loops: CDR1 MNHEY, CDR2 SMNVEV (reference sequence).

The chain combines TRBV15 with TRBJ2-2; the D is unclear. V was pared by 8 bases and J by 5 bases, with 15 bases between. The CDR3 contains 14 residues. The germline CDR1 and CDR2 sequences are LNHNV and YYDKDF (reference sequence). CDR3 DNA sequence: TGTGCCACCCTTGCTTCAGCTAATACCGGGGAGCTGTTTTTT. It is translated as CATLASANTGELFF. The complete variable domain, with remaining parts taken from reference TRBV15 and TRBJ2-2, reads DAMVIQNPRYQVTQFGKPVTLSCSQTLNHNVMYWYQQKSSQAPKLLFHYYDKDFNNEADTPDNFQSRRPNTSFCFLDIRSPGLGDTAMYLCATLASANTGELFFGEGSRLTVL.

The chain carries TRBV7-9 and TRBJ2-1, with D perhaps matching TRBD2 (5 bases). This CDR3 is built from 14 residues. CDR1 SEHNR and CDR2 FQNEAQ come from the germline V gene (reference sequence). V was trimmed by 6 bases and J by 7 bases, leaving 16 bases between them. The CDR3: CASSAEGTLNEQFF. Here the CDR3 DNA reads TGTGCCAGCAGTGCCGAGGGTACGCTGAATGAGCAGTTCTTC.

CDR3 nucleotides: TGTGCCAGCTCACACGGCCCTAGCGGGAGTGTCCACGAGCAGTACTTC. Translating gives CASSHGPSGSVHEQYF. The chain links TRBV18 to TRBJ2-7; 10 bases fit TRBD2. The germline gives CDR1 KGHSH, CDR2 LQKENI. This CDR3 region has 16 residues. J was trimmed by 5 bases and V by 4 bases; bases with no gene match: 11.

V is TRBV7-3 and J is TRBJ1-2; weak D call: TRBD1 (5 bases). V was pared by 8 bases and J by 6 bases, with 10 bases between. Germline V gene sequence: CDR1 SGHTA, CDR2 FQGTGA. The CDR3 contains 11 residues. The CDR3 bases are TGTGCCAGCCAGGGAGAAGATGGCTACACCTTC. Protein sequence: CASQGEDGYTF.

The chain carries TRBV29-1 and TRBJ2-1, with TRBD2 matching 7 bases. The CDR3 extends over 19 amino acids. V lost 2 bases, J lost 2 bases, and 18 bases stayed unmatched. Germline V gene data show CDR1 as SQVTM and CDR2 as ANQGSEA. The DNA of the CDR3 is TGCAGCGTTGAATTGGGTAGGGGTACTAGCGAACGTCCCTACAATGAGCAGTTCTTC. Translation: CSVELGRGTSERPYNEQFF.

The gene calls are TRBV4-1 and TRBJ2-1; 11 bases align to TRBD2. V was pared by 2 bases and J by 5 bases, with 11 bases of the junction left unmatched. The CDR3 length is 18 residues. Germline CDR1 MGHRA, CDR2 YSYEKL. The CDR3 sequence: CASSQFLIAGGPNNEQFF. CDR3 bases: TGCGCCAGCAGCCAATTCCTCATAGCGGGAGGGCCCAACAATGAGCAGTTCTTC.

The chain joins TRBV28 to TRBJ2-1, with 7 nucleotides matching TRBD2. CDR1 is MDHEN and CDR2 is SYDVKM in the germline V gene. The ends lost 5 bases at V and 3 bases at J; junction bases unmatched: 4. This CDR3 has 14 amino acids. DNA of the CDR3: TGTGCCAGCAGTAATAGCGGGCTCTACAATGAGCAGTTCTTC. Translating it yields CASSNSGLYNEQFF. The whole variable domain, remainder taken from reference TRBV28 and TRBJ2-1, is DVKVTQSSRYLVKRTGEKVFLECVQDMDHENMFWYRQDPGLGLRLIYFSYDVKMKEKGDIPEGYSVSREKKERFSLILESASTNQTSMYLCASSNSGLYNEQFFGPGTRLTVL.

V usage is TRBV4-3 and J usage is TRBJ2-7, with 9 bases matching TRBD1. The CDR3 contains 16 residues. The germline CDR1 and CDR2 sequences are LGHNA and YSLEER. J gave up 2 bases and V 1 base, and 6 bases lay outside the gene matches. The CDR3 protein is CASSQGLGQGTYEQYF. The CDR3 DNA is TGCGCCAGCAGCCAAGGATTGGGACAGGGAACCTACGAGCAGTACTTC.

The chain uses TRBV7-3 and TRBJ2-5; tentatively, D is TRBD2 (6 bases). The CDR3 totals 13 residues. Germline CDR1 and CDR2: SGHTA and FQGTGA. V was trimmed by 4 bases and J by 5 bases, leaving 11 bases between them. The CDR3 DNA reads as TGTGCCAGCAGCTCCGTCGGGGGTGAGACCCAGTACTTC. Its translation: CASSSVGGETQYF.

The CDR3 loop reads CASSLRGGRDSIYNEQFF. The DNA of the CDR3 is TGTGCCAGCAGCTTAAGGGGCGGTCGGGACTCCATATACAATGAGCAGTTCTTC. The rearrangement uses TRBV11-2 and TRBJ2-1; D possibly corresponds to TRBD2 (6 bases). The V end lost 2 bases, the J end lost 4 bases, and 21 bases lay between the germline ends. Germline CDR1 reads SGHAT; CDR2 reads FQNNGV. This CDR3 region has 18 residues.

The chain joins TRBV6-1 to TRBJ1-2, with D unresolved. CDR3 length: 14 residues. V lost 11 bases to trimming and J lost 1 base, with 17 bases between them. The germline CDR1 and CDR2 sequences are MNHNS and SASEGT. The CDR3, as DNA: TGTGCCTCAGGTTCAGACGCATTTAACTATGGCTACACCTTC. This encodes CASGSDAFNYGYTF.

The chain recombines TRBV7-2 with TRBJ2-7; 11 nucleotides agree with TRBD2. Germline V gives CDR1 SGHTA, CDR2 FQGNSA. This CDR3 region has 16 residues. Trimming cost V 5 bases and J 7 bases; bases outside gene matches: 13. The DNA for the CDR3 is TGTGCCAGCAGCCCCCGCGGACTAGCGGGCCCTCTGGAGCAGTACTTC. Translation: CASSPRGLAGPLEQYF.

The chain recombines TRBV5-1 with TRBJ2-2; tentative D call: TRBD2 (5 bases). In germline, CDR1 is SGHRS, CDR2 YFSETQ. V lost 6 bases, J lost 5 bases, and 11 bases lay in between. The CDR3 runs to 13 residues. The CDR3 coding sequence is TGCGCCAGCAAGAGGGAAGAAACCGGGGAGCTGTTTTTT. This codes for CASKREETGELFF.

This clone was counted only a few times. The J gene is TRBJ2-7, the V gene TRBV9, with 9 bases that match TRBD1. Germline V gene lookup returns CDR1 SGDLS and CDR2 YYNGEE. The CDR3 extends over 15 amino acids. The V segment lost 4 bases and the J segment 6 bases; nucleotides outside the gene matches: 11. The CDR3 reads CASSLTGDRELEQYF. The CDR3 DNA reads TGTGCCAGCAGCCTAACCGGGGACAGGGAGCTCGAGCAGTACTTC.